The clone carrying this T cell receptor beta chain showed up just a few times. Antigen unknown. These data belong to a study of T cell repertoires in cytomegalovirus infection. MiXCR was run by TCRdb on the reads, yielding one entry per CDR3 protein. The sample consists of hundreds of thousands of distinct CDR3 sequences, roughly a third of them appearing once. The CDR3 sequence is 14 residues long. Germline V gene lookup returns CDR1 LNHDA and CDR2 SQIVND (reference sequence). V shed 5 bases and J shed 2 bases, with 10 bases lying between them. The sequencing used cultured PBMCs, collected from culture after CMV antigen stimulation. This TCR was recovered from a human donor in good health (CMV status not recorded). Some clones in this sample may be carry-over from other donors' samples. This rearrangement joins TRBV19 to TRBJ1-5; TRBD1 is a possible D gene (6 bases). The CDR3, as DNA: TGTGCCAGTAGTCAGGGGATAGGCAATCAGCCCCAGCATTTT. Its translation: CASSQGIGNQPQHF.